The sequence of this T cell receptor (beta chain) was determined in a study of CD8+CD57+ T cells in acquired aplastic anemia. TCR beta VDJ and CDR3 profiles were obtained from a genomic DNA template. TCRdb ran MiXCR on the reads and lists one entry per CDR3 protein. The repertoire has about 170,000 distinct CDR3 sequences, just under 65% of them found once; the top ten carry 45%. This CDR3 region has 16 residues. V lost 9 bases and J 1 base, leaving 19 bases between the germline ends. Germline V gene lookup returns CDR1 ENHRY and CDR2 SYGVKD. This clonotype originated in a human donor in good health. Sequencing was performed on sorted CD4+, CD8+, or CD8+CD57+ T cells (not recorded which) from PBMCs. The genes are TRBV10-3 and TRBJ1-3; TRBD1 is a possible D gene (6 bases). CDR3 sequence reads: CAIKILGGRSGNTIYF. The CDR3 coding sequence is TGTGCCATAAAGATCCTCGGGGGGCGATCTGGAAACACCATATATTTT.